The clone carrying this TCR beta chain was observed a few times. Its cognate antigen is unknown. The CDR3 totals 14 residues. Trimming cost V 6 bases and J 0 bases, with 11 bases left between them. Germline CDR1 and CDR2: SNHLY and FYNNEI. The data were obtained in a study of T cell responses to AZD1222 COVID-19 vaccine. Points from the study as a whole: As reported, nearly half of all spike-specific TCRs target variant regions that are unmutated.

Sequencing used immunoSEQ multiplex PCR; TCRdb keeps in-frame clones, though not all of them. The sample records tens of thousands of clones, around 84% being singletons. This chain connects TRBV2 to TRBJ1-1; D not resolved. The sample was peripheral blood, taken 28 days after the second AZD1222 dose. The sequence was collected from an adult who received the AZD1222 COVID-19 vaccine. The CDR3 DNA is TGTGCCAGCAGCCGACTCAGTTTGAACACTGAAGCTTTCTTT. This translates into CASSRLSLNTEAFF.